This paragraph covers one TCR beta chain sequence. The data belong to a study of blood T cell repertoires in COVID-19. Study-level information: PBMCs, B-cell-depleted T cells, or T cells were the source of the cDNA or gDNA that made up the material.

Authors' methods: Amplification with reference gene primers provided the estimates of nucleated cell counts. Using immunoSEQ multiplex PCR, the repertoire was profiled, and TCRdb retains in-frame clones only, with some absent. The V and J calls and clone size are taken from that table; D and trimming were inferred from the DNA. The sample contains around 230,000 clones, about 80% of which appear only once. The sample consisted of peripheral blood. The sequence derives from a woman of 80 years or more with acute or convalescent COVID-19.

The CDR3 sequence: CASRLGQSPLHF. The CDR3 coding sequence is TGTGCCAGCAGGCTAGGACAGTCACCCCTCCACTTT. V gene TRBV12-3 or TRBV12-4 combines with J gene TRBJ1-6; D perhaps matches TRBD1 (6 bases). The CDR3 sequence is 12 residues long. Trimming left V 6 bases short and J 10 bases short, with 10 bases between.